This TCR beta chain comes out of a study of Ad26.COV2.S vaccination and SARS-CoV-2 variants. About the study: Intramuscular Ad26.COV2.S doses were given once or twice, 56 days apart. Study results and limitations: Measures of TCR breadth and depth may have fallen short of total T cell responses.

Treatment noted: around 19 received Ad26.COV2.S at low or high dose, single or two shots; five or six received placebo; per-sample allocation not given. Specimen acquisition occurred on day 63 following the initial vaccine or placebo injection. Within Boston, the person who donated was an adult of 18-55 years. Expressing Wuhan-strain SARS-CoV-2 spike, an Ad26 vector served as the vaccine. With regard to this clone: Its antigen is not known.

Trimming at V came to 5 bases and at J to 5 bases, leaving 8 bases not matched to a gene. Looked up from germline, CDR1 is MNHEY and CDR2 is SMNVEV (reference sequence). The CDR3 runs 14 residues. Data came from immunoSEQ multiplex PCR; TCRdb stores just in-frame clones and leaves some out. The table lists about 480,000 clones, around 85% of them singletons, with about 13% in the top ten. The sample consisted of peripheral blood, taken in a trial of Ad26.COV2.S vaccine versus placebo. J is TRBJ1-1 and V is TRBV27; the match to TRBD1 covers 7 bases. This clonotype was obtained from a person aged 18-60 years who received the Ad26.COV2.S COVID-19 vaccine or a placebo. The CDR3 reads CASSPDRAGTEAFF. Here the CDR3 DNA reads TGTGCCAGCAGTCCAGACAGGGCGGGGACTGAAGCTTTCTTT.